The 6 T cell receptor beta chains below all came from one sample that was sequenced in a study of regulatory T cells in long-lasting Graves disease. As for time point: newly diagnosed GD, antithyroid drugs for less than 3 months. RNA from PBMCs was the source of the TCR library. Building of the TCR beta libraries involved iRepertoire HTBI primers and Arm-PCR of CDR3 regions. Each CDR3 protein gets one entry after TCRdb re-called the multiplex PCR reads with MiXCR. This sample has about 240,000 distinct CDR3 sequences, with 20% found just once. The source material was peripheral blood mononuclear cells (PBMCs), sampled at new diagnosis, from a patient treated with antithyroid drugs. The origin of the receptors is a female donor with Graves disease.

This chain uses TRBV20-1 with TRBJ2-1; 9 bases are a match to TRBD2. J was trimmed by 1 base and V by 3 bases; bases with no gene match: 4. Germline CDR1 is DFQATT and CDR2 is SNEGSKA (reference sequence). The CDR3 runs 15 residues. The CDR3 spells CSARGSGSSYNEQFF. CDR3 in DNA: TGCAGTGCTAGGGGTAGCGGGAGTTCCTACAATGAGCAGTTCTTC.

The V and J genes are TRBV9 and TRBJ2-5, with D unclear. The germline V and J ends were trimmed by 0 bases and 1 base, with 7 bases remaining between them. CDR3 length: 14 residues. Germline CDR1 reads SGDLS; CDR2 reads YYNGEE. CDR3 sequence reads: CASSVGPSQETQYF. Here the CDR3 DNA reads TGTGCCAGCAGCGTAGGACCCTCCCAAGAGACCCAGTACTTC.

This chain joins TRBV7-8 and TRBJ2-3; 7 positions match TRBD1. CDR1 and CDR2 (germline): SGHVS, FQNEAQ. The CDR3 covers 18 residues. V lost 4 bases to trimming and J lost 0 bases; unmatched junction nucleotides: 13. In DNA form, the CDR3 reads TGTGCCAGCAGCTCCTCCTTGACGACAGGGCGGAGCACAGATACGCAGTATTTT. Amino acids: CASSSSLTTGRSTDTQYF.

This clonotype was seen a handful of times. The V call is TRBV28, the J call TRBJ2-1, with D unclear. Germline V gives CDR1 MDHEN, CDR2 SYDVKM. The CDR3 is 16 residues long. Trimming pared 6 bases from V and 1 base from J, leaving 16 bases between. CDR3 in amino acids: CASSLTGPGSYNEQFF. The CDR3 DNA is TGTGCCAGCAGCCTCACCGGGCCTGGTTCCTACAATGAGCAGTTCTTC.

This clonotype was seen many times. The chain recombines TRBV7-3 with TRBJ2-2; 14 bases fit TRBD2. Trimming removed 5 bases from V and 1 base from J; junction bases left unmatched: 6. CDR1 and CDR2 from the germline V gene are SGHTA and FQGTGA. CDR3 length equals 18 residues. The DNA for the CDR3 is TGTGCCAGCAGCCGAGGACTAGCGGGAGGCCAGAACACCGGGGAGCTGTTTTTT. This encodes CASSRGLAGGQNTGELFF.

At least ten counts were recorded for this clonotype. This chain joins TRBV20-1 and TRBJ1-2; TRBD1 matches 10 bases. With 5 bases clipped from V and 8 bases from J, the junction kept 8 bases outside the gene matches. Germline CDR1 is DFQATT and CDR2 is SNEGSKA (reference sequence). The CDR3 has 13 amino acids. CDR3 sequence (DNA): TGCAGTGCTGGGTGGACAGGGGGGGACGGCTACACCTTC. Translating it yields CSAGWTGGDGYTF.